The next 24 T cell receptor beta chains were all read from a single sample in a study of T cells after yellow fever vaccination. Each CDR3 protein gets one entry after TCRdb re-called the 5' RACE reads with MiXCR. The data hold 300,000 to 450,000 distinct CDR3 sequences, with about 7.8% observed a single time. The material was PBMCs, obtained about 41 days after the first yellow fever vaccination. These receptors came from a young man who received the YFV17D yellow fever vaccine.

The rearrangement links TRBV4-1 to TRBJ1-5; perhaps TRBD1 as D (5 bases). Trimming took off 6 bases at V and 0 bases at J, with 12 bases between the two ends. There are 15 residues in the CDR3. Germline V gene data show CDR1 as MGHRA and CDR2 as YSYEKL. The CDR3 coding sequence is TGCGCCAGCAGGACGGGGGTGGATAGCAATCAGCCCCAGCATTTT. Translating gives CASRTGVDSNQPQHF.

In this sample, this clonotype turned up a few times. V is TRBV7-2 and J is TRBJ2-5, with TRBD2 identical over 9 bases. Per germline, CDR1 SGHTA and CDR2 FQGNSA. The V gene end was trimmed by 2 bases and the J gene end by 2 bases; junction bases not matched to a gene: 3. This CDR3 has 15 residues. The CDR3: CASSLFAGGQETQYF. CDR3 nucleotides: TGTGCCAGCAGCTTATTCGCGGGGGGGCAAGAGACCCAGTACTTC.

This clonotype was counted between two and nine times. The V and J genes are TRBV18 and TRBJ2-6, with D unclear. Deletions cut 2 bases from V and 3 bases from J, with 5 bases between. Germline V CDR1 and CDR2: KGHSH, LQKENI. CDR3 length equals 14 residues. The CDR3 here is CASSPMSGANVLTF. For the CDR3, the DNA is TGTGCCAGCTCACCAATGAGTGGGGCCAACGTCCTGACTTTC.

This clonotype was counted ten times or more. J is TRBJ2-7 and V is TRBV10-3; TRBD1 aligns across 8 bases. CDR1 and CDR2 (germline): ENHRY, SYGVKD. This CDR3 is built from 14 residues. The junction had 1 base not matched to a gene; V was cut back by 3 bases and J by 0 bases. CDR3 DNA: TGTGCCATCAGTGATGACAGGGGCTCCTACGAGCAGTACGTC. This sequence encodes CAISDDRGSYEQYV.

This clonotype was seen more than once but under ten times. This sequence joins TRBV10-3 and TRBJ1-1; no clear D gene. V gave up 6 bases and J gave up 3 bases, with 8 bases separating them. This CDR3 is built from 12 residues. Germline V CDR1 and CDR2: ENHRY, SYGVKD. The CDR3 region has the DNA TGTGCCATCAGCGCCACGGACACTGAAGCTTTCTTT. Its protein is CAISATDTEAFF.

This clonotype was observed a handful of times. This chain links TRBV11-2 with TRBJ2-5; 10 nucleotides line up with TRBD1. Germline values: CDR1 SGHAT, CDR2 FQNNGV. J lost 4 bases, V lost 5 bases, and 10 bases had no gene match. CDR3 length: 16 amino acids. The DNA of the CDR3 is TGTGCCAGCAGCGGACGCCGGGACAGGGGAAGAGAGACCCAGTACTTC. This codes for CASSGRRDRGRETQYF.

This clonotype was found a few times. The chain couples TRBV7-9 to TRBJ2-3, with D possibly being TRBD2 (5 bases). Trimming left V 3 bases short and J 7 bases short, with 17 bases between. Germline V gene sequence: CDR1 SEHNR, CDR2 FQNEAQ (reference sequence). CDR3 length equals 15 residues. DNA for the CDR3: TGTGCCAGCAGCTTCAGACACGGGAAGTTGAATACGCAGTATTTT. Encoded protein: CASSFRHGKLNTQYF.

This sequence joins TRBV12-3 or TRBV12-4 and TRBJ1-5, with TRBD1 identical over 7 bases. V was clipped by 5 bases and J by 5 bases; unmatched bases: 6. The CDR3 sequence is 14 residues long. The CDR3: CASSPGTAYQPQHF. CDR3 bases: TGTGCCAGCAGTCCCGGGACAGCGTATCAGCCCCAGCATTTT.

This clonotype was counted between two and nine times. One end of the junction varies from germline; a read error may be responsible. Here the CDR3 reads CASSLDFQVQETQYF. The CDR3 DNA reads as TGTGCCAGCAGTTTGGACTTCCAGGTCCAAGAGACCCAGTACTTC. The V call is TRBV5-8, the J call TRBJ2-5; weak D call: TRBD2 (5 bases). The CDR3 runs 15 residues. Per the germline V gene, CDR1 is SGHTS and CDR2 is YDEGEE.

Note on this clonotype: The CDR3 end shows no conserved phenylalanine or tryptophan, and so a read error is likely. The chain is built from TRBV7-2 and TRBJ1-1; no clear D. Trimming cost V 0 bases and J 5 bases, with 4 bases left between them. The CDR3 length is 12 residues. Germline loops: CDR1 SGHTA, CDR2 FQGNSA. The CDR3 reads CASSLAGTEAFL. DNA for the CDR3: TGTGCCAGCAGCTTAGCGGGGACTGAAGCTTTCCTT.

The chain couples TRBV12-3 or TRBV12-4 to TRBJ1-1; tentative D call: TRBD1 (5 bases). Between the trimmed V and J ends, which lost 3 bases and 3 bases, there was a span of 14 bases. The CDR3 runs to 15 residues. The CDR3 is CASSFPGRGDTEAFF. The CDR3, as DNA: TGTGCCAGCAGTTTTCCGGGGCGGGGGGACACTGAAGCTTTCTTT.

The chain couples TRBV6-5 to TRBJ2-7; D might be TRBD1 or TRBD2, each matching 5 bases. CDR1 and CDR2 from the germline V gene are MNHEY and SVGAGI. The CDR3 runs 15 residues. Trimming removed 2 bases at V and 4 bases at J, with 15 bases between. CDR3 DNA sequence: TGTGCCAGCAGTTACACCGAAGGGACGCTTTACGAGCAGTACTTC. Its protein product is CASSYTEGTLYEQYF.

This clonotype showed up many times. The V call is TRBV11-2, the J call TRBJ1-1; perhaps TRBD1 as D (6 bases). Trimming pared 5 bases from V and 10 bases from J, leaving 14 bases between. The CDR3 spans 12 residues. The germline CDR1 and CDR2 sequences are SGHAT and FQNNGV. The CDR3 region is CASSPGGQRAFF. Here the CDR3 DNA reads TGTGCCAGCAGCCCCGGGGGCCAACGAGCTTTCTTT.

The chain links TRBV5-1 to TRBJ2-5; D could derive from TRBD1 or TRBD2 (5 bases each). The CDR3 has 18 residues. The germline V and J ends were trimmed by 1 base and 3 bases, with 22 bases remaining between them. Germline V gene lookup returns CDR1 SGHRS and CDR2 YFSETQ. CDR3 nucleotides: TGCGCCAGCAGCTTGCGGTCCCGGGGCGTTCGTCGAGAAGAGACCCAGTACTTC. Amino acids: CASSLRSRGVRREETQYF.

Notes on this clonotype: A much more abundant neighbour one base away suggests this may be a read error. The chain uses TRBV10-3 and TRBJ2-5, with 7 nucleotides matching TRBD2. Germline V gene data show CDR1 as ENHRY and CDR2 as SYGVKD. The CDR3 runs to 15 residues. DNA for the CDR3: TGTGCCATCGGTGAGTCGCGGGGGTCCCAAGAGACCCAGTACTTC. This gives the protein CAIGESRGSQETQYF.

The table lists this clonotype with a few counts. V is TRBV5-1 and J is TRBJ1-3; a possible D gene is TRBD1 (6 bases). Trimming pared 3 bases from V and 0 bases from J, leaving 10 bases between. Germline V CDR1 and CDR2: SGHRS, YFSETQ. The CDR3 spans 15 residues. DNA of the CDR3: TGCGCCAGCAGCTCCTCGACAGGCTCTGGAAACACCATATATTTT. Its protein is CASSSSTGSGNTIYF.

The chain links TRBV27 to TRBJ2-7, with D possibly matching TRBD1 (6 bases). V was cut by 2 bases and J by 7 bases, with 18 bases left in between. The germline V gene encodes CDR1 MNHEY and CDR2 SMNVEV (reference sequence). This CDR3 spans 15 amino acids. The CDR3 reads CASSLTPTGAGEQYF. CDR3 in DNA: TGTGCCAGCAGTTTAACCCCGACAGGAGCCGGGGAGCAGTACTTC.

This clonotype was picked up a small number of times. V and J are TRBV20-1 and TRBJ1-2; no firm D call. The V and J ends lost 3 bases and 0 bases respectively, with 5 bases between them. CDR1 is DFQATT, CDR2 SNEGSKA, per germline (reference sequence). The CDR3 has 12 residues. The chain's CDR3 is CSASYSNYGYTF. For the CDR3, the DNA is TGCAGTGCTAGCTACTCTAACTATGGCTACACCTTC.

The V and J genes are TRBV18 and TRBJ2-7, with TRBD2 matching 7 bases. The CDR3 covers 16 residues. Per germline, CDR1 KGHSH and CDR2 LQKENI. The V gene end was trimmed by 3 bases and the J gene end by 0 bases; junction bases not matched to a gene: 8. The CDR3 is CASSPFGGGGSYEQYF. Here the CDR3 DNA reads TGTGCCAGCTCACCGTTTGGGGGGGGTGGCTCCTACGAGCAGTACTTC.

The rearrangement uses TRBV7-2 and TRBJ1-5; D is unresolved. This CDR3 spans 14 amino acids. V was clipped by 5 bases and J by 1 base, with 9 bases between them. Germline assignment: CDR1 SGHTA and CDR2 FQGNSA. This chain's CDR3 is CASSLDASNQPQHF. CDR3 DNA sequence: TGTGCCAGCAGCCTGGACGCAAGCAATCAGCCCCAGCATTTT.

This clonotype was seen a few times. The chain carries TRBV20-1 and TRBJ2-3, with TRBD2 as a possible D gene (5 bases). There are 14 residues in the CDR3. CDR1 is DFQATT, CDR2 SNEGSKA, per germline (reference sequence). V lost 3 bases, J lost 0 bases, and 10 bases lay in between. CDR3 sequence reads: CSASQSGSTDTQYF. The CDR3 bases are TGCAGTGCTAGCCAGAGCGGAAGCACAGATACGCAGTATTTT.

J is TRBJ2-6 and V is TRBV27; D is uncertain. Between the trimmed V and J ends, which lost 5 bases and 0 bases, there was a span of 8 bases. CDR3 length: 15 amino acids. Germline loops: CDR1 MNHEY, CDR2 SMNVEV (reference sequence). CDR3 sequence: CASSPDGSGANVLTF. The CDR3 coding sequence is TGTGCCAGCAGTCCGGACGGCTCTGGGGCCAACGTCCTGACTTTC.

This clonotype was detected a few times. V usage is TRBV5-4 and J usage is TRBJ2-1, with D tentatively TRBD1 (6 bases). The CDR3 is made up of 13 amino acids. Germline V CDR1 and CDR2: SGHNT, YYREEE (reference sequence). The germline V and J ends were trimmed by 4 bases and 7 bases, with 12 bases remaining between them. CDR3 protein: CASSATGRNEQFF. CDR3 sequence (DNA): TGTGCCAGCAGCGCGACAGGTCGGAATGAGCAGTTCTTC.

Points on this clonotype: A read error may be the cause here, since a much bigger clone is one base away. The gene calls are TRBV5-1 and TRBJ1-2; D gene ambiguous. The length of the CDR3 is 16 residues. Germline assignment: CDR1 SGHRS and CDR2 YFSETQ. The CDR3 bases are TGCTCCAGCAGCGAAGGCCCGACAAAACTAGACTATGGCTACACCTTC. This translates into CSSSEGPTKLDYGYTF.